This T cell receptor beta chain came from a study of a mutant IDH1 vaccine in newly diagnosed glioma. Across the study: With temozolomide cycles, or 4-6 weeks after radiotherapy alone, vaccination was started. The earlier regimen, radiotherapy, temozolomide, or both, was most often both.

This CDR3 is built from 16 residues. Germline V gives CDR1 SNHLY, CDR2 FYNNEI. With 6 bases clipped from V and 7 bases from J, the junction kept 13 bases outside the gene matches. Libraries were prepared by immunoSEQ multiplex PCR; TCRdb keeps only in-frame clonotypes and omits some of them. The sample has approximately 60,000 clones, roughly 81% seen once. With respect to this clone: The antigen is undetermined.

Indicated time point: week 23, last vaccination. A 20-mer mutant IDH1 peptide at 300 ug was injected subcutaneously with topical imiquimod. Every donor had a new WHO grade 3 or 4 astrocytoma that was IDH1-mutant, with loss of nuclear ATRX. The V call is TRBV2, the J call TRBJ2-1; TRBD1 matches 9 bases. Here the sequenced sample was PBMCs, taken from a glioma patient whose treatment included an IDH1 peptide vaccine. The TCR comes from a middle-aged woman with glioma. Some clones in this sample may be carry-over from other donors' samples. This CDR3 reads CASSSGTGGSLNEQFF. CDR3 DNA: TGTGCCAGCAGCTCCGGCACAGGGGGCTCTCTAAATGAGCAGTTCTTC. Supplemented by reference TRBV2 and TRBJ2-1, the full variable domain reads EPEVTQTPSHQVTQMGQEVILRCVPISNHLYFYWYRQILGQKVEFLVSFYNNEISEKSEIFDDQFSVERPDGSNFTLKIRSTKLEDSAMYFCASSSGTGGSLNEQFFGPGTRLTVL.